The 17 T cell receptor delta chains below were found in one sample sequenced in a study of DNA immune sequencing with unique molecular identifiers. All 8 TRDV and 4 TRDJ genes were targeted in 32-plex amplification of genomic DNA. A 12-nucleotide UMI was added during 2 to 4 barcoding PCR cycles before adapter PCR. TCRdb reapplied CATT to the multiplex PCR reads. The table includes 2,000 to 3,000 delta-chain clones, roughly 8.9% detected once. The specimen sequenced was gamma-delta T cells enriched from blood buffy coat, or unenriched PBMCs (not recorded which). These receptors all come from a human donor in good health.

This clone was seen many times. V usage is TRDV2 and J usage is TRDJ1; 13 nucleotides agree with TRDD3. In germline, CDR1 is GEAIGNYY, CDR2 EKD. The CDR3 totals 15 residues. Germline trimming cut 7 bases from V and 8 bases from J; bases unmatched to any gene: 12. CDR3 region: CACELLGDTQRKLIF. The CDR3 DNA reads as TGTGCCTGCGAATTACTGGGGGATACGCAAAGGAAACTCATCTTT.

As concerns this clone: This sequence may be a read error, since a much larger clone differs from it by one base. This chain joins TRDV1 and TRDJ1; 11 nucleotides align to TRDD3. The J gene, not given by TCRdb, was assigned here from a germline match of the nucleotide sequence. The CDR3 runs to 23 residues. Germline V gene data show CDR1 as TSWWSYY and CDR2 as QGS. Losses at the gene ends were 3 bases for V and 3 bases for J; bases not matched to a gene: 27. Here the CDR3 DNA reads TGTGCTCTTGGGGAGGTGGGGACCGGCCAGCTGGGGGATACCCTCGTTGGGTCCGATAAACTCATCTTT. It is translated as CALGEVGTGQLGDTLVGSDKLIF.

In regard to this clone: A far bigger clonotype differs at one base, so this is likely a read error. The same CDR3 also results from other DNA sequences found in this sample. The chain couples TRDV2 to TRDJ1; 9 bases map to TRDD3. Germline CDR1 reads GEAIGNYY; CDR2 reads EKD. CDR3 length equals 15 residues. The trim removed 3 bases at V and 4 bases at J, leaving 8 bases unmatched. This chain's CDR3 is CACDLLGDRGDKLIF. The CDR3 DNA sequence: TGTGCCTGTGACCTATTGGGGGATAGGGGCGATAAACTCATCTTT.

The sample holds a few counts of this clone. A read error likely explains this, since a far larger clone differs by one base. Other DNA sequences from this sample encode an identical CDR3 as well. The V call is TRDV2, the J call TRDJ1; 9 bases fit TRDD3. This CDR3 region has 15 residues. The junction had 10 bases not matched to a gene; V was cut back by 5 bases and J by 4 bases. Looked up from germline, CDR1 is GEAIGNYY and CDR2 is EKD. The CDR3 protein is CACAQLGDRDDKLIF. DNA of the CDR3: TGTGCCTGTGCCCAATTGGGGGATAGGGACGATAAACTCATCTTT.

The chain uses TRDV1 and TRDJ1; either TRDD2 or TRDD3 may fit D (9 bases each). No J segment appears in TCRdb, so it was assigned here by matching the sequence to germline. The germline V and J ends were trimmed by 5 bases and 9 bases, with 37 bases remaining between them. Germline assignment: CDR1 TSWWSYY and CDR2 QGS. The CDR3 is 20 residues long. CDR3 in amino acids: CALGPFLRRRGDTNRFELIF. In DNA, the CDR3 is TGTGCTCTTGGGCCCTTCCTACGGCGACGGGGGGATACCAACCGGTTCGAACTCATCTTT.

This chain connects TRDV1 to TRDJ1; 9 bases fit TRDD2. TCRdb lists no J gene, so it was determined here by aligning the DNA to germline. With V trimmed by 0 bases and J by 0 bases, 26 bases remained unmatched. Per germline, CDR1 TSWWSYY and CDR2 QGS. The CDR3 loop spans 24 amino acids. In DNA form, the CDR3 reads TGTGCTCTTGGGGAACTAGCGCCTTCCTACGCTGGGGGCCGTTACGAGGTGTACACCGATAAACTCATCTTT. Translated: CALGELAPSYAGGRYEVYTDKLIF.

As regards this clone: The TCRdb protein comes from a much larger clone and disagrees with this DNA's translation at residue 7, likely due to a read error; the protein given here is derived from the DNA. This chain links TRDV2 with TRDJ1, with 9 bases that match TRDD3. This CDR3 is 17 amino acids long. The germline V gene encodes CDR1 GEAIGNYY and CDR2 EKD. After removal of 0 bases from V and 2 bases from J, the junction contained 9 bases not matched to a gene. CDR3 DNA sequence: TGTGCCTGTGACACCGTTTGGGGATACGCTGGGACCGATAAACTCATCTTT. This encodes CACDTVWGYAGTDKLIF.

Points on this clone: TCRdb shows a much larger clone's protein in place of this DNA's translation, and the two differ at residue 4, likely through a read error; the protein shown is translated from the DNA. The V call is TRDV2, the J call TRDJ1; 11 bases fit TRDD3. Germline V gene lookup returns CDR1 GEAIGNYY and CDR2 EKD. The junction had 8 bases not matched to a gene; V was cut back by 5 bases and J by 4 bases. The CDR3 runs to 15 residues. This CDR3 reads CACGQLGDRDDKLIF. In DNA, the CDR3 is TGTGCCTGTGGCCAACTGGGGGATAGGGACGATAAACTCATCTTT.

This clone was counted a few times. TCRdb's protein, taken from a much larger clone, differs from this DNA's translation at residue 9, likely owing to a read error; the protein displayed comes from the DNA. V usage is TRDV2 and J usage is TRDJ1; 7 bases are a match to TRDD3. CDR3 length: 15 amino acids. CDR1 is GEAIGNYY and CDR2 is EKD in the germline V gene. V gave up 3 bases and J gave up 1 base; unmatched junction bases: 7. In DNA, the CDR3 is TGTGCCTGTGACCTACTGGGGACAGGCACCGATAAACTCATCTTT. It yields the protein CACDLLGTGTDKLIF.

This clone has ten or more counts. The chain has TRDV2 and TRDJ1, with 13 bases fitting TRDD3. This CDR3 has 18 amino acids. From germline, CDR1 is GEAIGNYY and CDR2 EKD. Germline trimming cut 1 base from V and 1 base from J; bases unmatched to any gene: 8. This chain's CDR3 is CACDTLTGGYEGTDKLIF. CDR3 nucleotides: TGTGCCTGTGACACGTTAACTGGGGGATACGAGGGCACCGATAAACTCATCTTT.

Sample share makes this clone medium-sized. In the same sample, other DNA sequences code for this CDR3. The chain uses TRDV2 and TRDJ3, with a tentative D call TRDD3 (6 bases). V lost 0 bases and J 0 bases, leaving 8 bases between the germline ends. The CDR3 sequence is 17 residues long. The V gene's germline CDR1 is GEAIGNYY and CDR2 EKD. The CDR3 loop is CACDTVLGSWDTRQMFF. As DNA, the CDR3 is TGTGCCTGTGACACCGTACTGGGCTCCTGGGACACCCGACAGATGTTTTTC.

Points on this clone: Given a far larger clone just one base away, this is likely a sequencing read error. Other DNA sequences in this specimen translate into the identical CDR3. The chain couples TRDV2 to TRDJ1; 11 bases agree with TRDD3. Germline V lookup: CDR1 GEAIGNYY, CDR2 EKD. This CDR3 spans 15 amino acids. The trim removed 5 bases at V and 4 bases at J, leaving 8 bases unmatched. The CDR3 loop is CACAQLGDRDDKLIF. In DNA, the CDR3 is TGTGCCTGTGCGCAACTGGGGGATAGGGACGATAAACTCATCTTT.

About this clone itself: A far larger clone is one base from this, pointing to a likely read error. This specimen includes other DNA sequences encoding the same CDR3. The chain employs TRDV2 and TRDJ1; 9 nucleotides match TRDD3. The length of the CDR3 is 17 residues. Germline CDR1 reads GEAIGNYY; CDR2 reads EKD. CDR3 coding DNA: TGTGCCTGTGACACTCTGGGGGATGGAAAGTACACCGATAAACTAATCTTT. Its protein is CACDTLGDGKYTDKLIF.

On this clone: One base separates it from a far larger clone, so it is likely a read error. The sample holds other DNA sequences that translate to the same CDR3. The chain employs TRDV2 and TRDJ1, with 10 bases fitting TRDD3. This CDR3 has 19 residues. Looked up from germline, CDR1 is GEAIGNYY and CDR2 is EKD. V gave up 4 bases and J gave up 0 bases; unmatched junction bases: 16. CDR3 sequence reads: CACDTVGRTGGLHTDKLIF. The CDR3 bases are TGTGCCTGTGATACCGTAGGGCGTACTGGGGGATTGCACACCGATAAACTCATCTTT.

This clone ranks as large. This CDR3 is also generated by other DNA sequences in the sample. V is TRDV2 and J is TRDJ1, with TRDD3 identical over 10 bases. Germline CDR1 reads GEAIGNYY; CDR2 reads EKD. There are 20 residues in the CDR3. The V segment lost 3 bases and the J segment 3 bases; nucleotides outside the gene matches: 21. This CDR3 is CACDPVLGDAKGRGPDKLIF. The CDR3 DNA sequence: TGTGCCTGTGACCCCGTACTGGGGGATGCGAAAGGGAGAGGACCCGATAAACTCATCTTT.

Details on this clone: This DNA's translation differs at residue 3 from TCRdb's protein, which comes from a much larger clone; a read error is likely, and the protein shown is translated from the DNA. CDR3 sequence: CARDLLGTDTDKLIF. The CDR3 nucleotides are TGTGCCCGTGACCTACTGGGGACAGACACCGATAAACTCATCTTT. The genes are TRDV2 and TRDJ1, with TRDD3 matching 7 bases. From germline, CDR1 is GEAIGNYY and CDR2 EKD. The CDR3 totals 15 residues.

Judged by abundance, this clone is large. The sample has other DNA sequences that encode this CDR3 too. As DNA, the CDR3 is TGTGCCTGTGACACTCTGGTGGGGGATACGCCCTACGATAAACTCATCTTT. As protein: CACDTLVGDTPYDKLIF. The chain couples TRDV2 to TRDJ1, with 11 nucleotides matching TRDD3. Germline assignment: CDR1 GEAIGNYY and CDR2 EKD. V lost 1 base to trimming and J lost 4 bases; unmatched junction nucleotides: 10. CDR3 length: 17 residues.